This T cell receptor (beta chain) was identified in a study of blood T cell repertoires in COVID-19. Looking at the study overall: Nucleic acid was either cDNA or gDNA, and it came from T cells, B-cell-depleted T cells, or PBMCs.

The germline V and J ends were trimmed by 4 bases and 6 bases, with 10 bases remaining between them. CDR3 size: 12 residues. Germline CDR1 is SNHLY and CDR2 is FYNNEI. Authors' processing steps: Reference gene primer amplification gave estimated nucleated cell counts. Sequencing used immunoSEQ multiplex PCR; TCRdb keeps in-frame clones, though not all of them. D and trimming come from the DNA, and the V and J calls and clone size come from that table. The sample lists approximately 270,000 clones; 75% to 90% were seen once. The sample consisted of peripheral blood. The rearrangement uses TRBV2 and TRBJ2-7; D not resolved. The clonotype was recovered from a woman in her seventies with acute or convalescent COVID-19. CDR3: CASSANNAEQYF. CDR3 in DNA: TGTGCCAGCAGTGCTAATAATGCCGAGCAGTACTTC.